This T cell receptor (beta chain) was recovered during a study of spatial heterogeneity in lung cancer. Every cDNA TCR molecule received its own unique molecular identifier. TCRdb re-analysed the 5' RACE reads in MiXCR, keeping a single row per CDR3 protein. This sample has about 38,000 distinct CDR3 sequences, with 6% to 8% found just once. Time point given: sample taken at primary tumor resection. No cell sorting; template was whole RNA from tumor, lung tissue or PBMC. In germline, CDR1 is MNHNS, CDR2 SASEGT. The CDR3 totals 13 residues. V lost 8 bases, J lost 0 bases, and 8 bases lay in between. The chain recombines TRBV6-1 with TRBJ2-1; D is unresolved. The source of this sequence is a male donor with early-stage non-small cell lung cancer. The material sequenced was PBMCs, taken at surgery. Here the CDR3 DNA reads TGTGCCAGCGAGAAGAGCTCCTACAATGAGCAGTTCTTC. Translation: CASEKSSYNEQFF.